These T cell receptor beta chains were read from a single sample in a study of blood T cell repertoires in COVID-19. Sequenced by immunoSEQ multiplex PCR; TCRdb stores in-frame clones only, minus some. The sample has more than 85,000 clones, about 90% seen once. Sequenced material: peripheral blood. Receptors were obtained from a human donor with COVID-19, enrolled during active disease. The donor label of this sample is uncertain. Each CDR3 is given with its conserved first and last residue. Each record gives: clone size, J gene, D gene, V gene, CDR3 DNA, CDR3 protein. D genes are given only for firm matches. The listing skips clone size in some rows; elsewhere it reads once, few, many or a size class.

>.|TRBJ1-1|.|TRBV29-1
TGCAGCGTTGATTCAGGGACTGAAGCTTTCTTT
CSVDSGTEAFF
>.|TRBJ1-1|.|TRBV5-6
TGTGCCAGCAGCTTGGGGCCCCTGATTATGAACACTGAAGCTTTCTTT
CASSLGPLIMNTEAFF
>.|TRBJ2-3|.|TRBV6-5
TGTGCCAGCAGGGCGACTAGCACAGATACGCAGTATTTT
CASRATSTDTQYF
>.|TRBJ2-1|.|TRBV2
TGTGCCAGCAGTGCGTTCAGAAACAATGAGCAGTTCTTC
CASSAFRNNEQFF
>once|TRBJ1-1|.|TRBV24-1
TGTGCCACCAGTGACCTAGGAGGTCTGAACACTGAAGCTTTCTTT
CATSDLGGLNTEAFF
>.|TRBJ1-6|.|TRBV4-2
TGTGCCAGCAGCCAAGTTAGTAATTCACCCCTCCACTTT
CASSQVSNSPLHF
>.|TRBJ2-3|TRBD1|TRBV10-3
TGTGCCACCAAGGGGCCTCAGGGGGGCACAGATACGCAGTATTTT
CATKGPQGGTDTQYF
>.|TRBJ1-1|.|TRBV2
TGTGCCACCCAGAGGTCTTTGAGAGAGGCTGAAGCTTTCTTT
CATQRSLREAEAFF
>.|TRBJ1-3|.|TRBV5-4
TGTGCCAGCAGCTTGGTCGGGTCCTCTGGAAACACCATATATTTT
CASSLVGSSGNTIYF
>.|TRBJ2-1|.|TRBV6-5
.
CASSSSGQSYNEQFF
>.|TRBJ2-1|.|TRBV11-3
TGTGCCAGCAGCTACCAGGACGGGACTAATGAGCAGTTCTTC
CASSYQDGTNEQFF
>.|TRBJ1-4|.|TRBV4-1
TGCGCCAGCAGACCCACAGCAACTAATGAAAAACTGTTTTTT
CASRPTATNEKLFF
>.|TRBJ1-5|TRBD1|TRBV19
TGTGCCACCCGTGGGGGACAGGGGCCCCAGCCCCAGCATTTT
CATRGGQGPQPQHF
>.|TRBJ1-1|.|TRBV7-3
TGTGCCAGCAGCTTAGGAGTGCGCACTGAAGCTTTCTTT
CASSLGVRTEAFF
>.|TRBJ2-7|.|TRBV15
TGTGCCACCAGCAGAGATAGCGGTAGCTCCTACGAGCAGTACTTC
CATSRDSGSSYEQYF
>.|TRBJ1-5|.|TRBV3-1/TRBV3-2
TGTGCCAGCAGCTCCCCGAATCAGCCCCAGCATTTT
CASSSPNQPQHF
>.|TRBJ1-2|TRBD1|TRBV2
TGTGCCAGCATGGGCGGGACAGGGCATGGCTACACCTTC
CASMGGTGHGYTF
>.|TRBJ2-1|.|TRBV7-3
TGTGCCAGCAGCCCCGCGGGGGCGGACAATGAGCAGTTCTTC
CASSPAGADNEQFF
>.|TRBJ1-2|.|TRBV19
TGTGCCAGTAAAGCAGGGGCGGCGGCAGACTATGGCTACACCTTC
CASKAGAAADYGYTF
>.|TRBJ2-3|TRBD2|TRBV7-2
TGTGCCAGCAGCCCCGGAGGCGGGGGGGCCATTGGGGGTACGCAGTATTTT
CASSPGGGGAIGGTQYF
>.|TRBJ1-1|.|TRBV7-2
TGTGCCAGCAGCTTAATGGGGGGGAACACTGAAGCTTTCTTT
CASSLMGGNTEAFF
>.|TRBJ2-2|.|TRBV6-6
TGTGCCACCCACTCCCGAGAGAACACCGGGGAGCTGTTTTTT
CATHSRENTGELFF
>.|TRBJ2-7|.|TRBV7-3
TGTGCCAGCAGCTCCGCCGTGGGGCCCTCCTACGAGCAGTACTTC
CASSSAVGPSYEQYF
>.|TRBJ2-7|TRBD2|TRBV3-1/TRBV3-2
TGTGCCAGCAGCCAAGGCCCTAGCGGGACCTACGAGCAGTACTTC
CASSQGPSGTYEQYF
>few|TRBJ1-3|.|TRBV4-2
TGTGCCAGCAGCCAAAACGGGGGTGTGGAAAACACCATATATTTT
CASSQNGGVENTIYF
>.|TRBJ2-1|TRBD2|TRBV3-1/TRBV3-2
TGTGCCAGCAGCCAGGGTTCACTAGCGGGAAACTACAATGAGCAGTTCTTC
CASSQGSLAGNYNEQFF
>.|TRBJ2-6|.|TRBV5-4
TGTGCCAGCGAGCAAGATGGCTCTGGGGCCAACGTCCTGACTTTC
CASEQDGSGANVLTF
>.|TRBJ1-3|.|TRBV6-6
TGTGCCAGCAGTTATGGTCGGGGGAACGGAAACACCATATATTTT
CASSYGRGNGNTIYF